The 21 T cell receptor beta chains below come from one sample, sequenced in a study of OX40 agonist ivuxolimab in advanced cancers. Only in-frame clones appear in the TCRdb table, and some are missing; sequencing was by immunoSEQ multiplex PCR. The table shows approximately 57,000 clones, with 83% occurring only once. Material: CD4+ or CD8+ T cells sorted from blood, obtained in a trial of the OX40 agonist ivuxolimab. Receptors originate from an adult with an advanced solid tumor such as melanoma, head and neck, liver or kidney cancer.

As DNA, the CDR3 is TGTGCCAGCATCCGGCGAGTGGGGTATACCCCCCAGGAGCAGTATTTT. Translating it yields CASIRRVGYTPQEQYF. The chain has TRBV27 and TRBJ2-3; D gene ambiguous. This CDR3 is built from 16 residues. Germline V gene sequence: CDR1 MNHEY, CDR2 SMNVEV (reference sequence). Trimming removed 7 bases at V and 11 bases at J, with 28 bases between.

This clone is classed as medium-sized. V gene TRBV11-2 combines with J gene TRBJ1-2, with D hard to call. V was shortened by 0 bases and J by 7 bases, with 9 bases between the two germline ends. In germline, CDR1 is SGHAT, CDR2 FQNNGV. This CDR3 contains 13 residues. The CDR3 DNA reads as TGTGCCAGCAGCTTAGACCCCAGCGGTGGCTACACCTTC. Translating gives CASSLDPSGGYTF.

The chain carries TRBV10-3 and TRBJ2-7; 9 bases fit TRBD2. Losses at the gene ends were 4 bases for V and 4 bases for J; bases not matched to a gene: 5. Germline CDR1 and CDR2: ENHRY and SYGVKD. The CDR3 loop spans 14 amino acids. The CDR3 spells CAISGGRAGYEQYF. The CDR3 region has the DNA TGTGCCATCAGTGGCGGGAGGGCCGGGTACGAGCAGTACTTC.

The chain carries TRBV11-2 and TRBJ1-1, with D unclear. The CDR3 is 16 residues long. Deletions cut 2 bases from V and 6 bases from J, with 19 bases between. Germline loops: CDR1 SGHAT, CDR2 FQNNGV. DNA of the CDR3: TGTGCCAGCAGCTTAATACGTGGAAGGTTTCCCCCTGAAGCTTTCTTT. Its protein is CASSLIRGRFPPEAFF. Together with reference TRBV11-2 and TRBJ1-1, the CDR3 gives the full variable domain: EAGVAQSPRYKIIEKRQSVAFWCNPISGHATLYWYQQILGQGPKLLIQFQNNGVVDDSQLPKDRFSAERLKGVDSTLKIQPAKLEDSAVYLCASSLIRGRFPPEAFFGQGTRLTVV.

The rearrangement links TRBV5-1 to TRBJ1-1, with 9 bases that match TRBD1. Per germline, CDR1 SGHRS and CDR2 YFSETQ. V was pared by 3 bases and J by 8 bases, with 14 bases of the junction left unmatched. CDR3 length: 16 residues. The CDR3 bases are TGCGCCAGCAGCTGGGGACCCGGGACAGGGTGGGGAGAAGCTTTCTTT. Translation gives CASSWGPGTGWGEAFF.

As DNA, the CDR3 is TGTGCCAGCAGCTTGGACAGGGAAACTGAAGCTTTCTTT. It yields the protein CASSLDRETEAFF. The chain links TRBV11-3 to TRBJ1-1, with TRBD1 identical over 8 bases. Germline values: CDR1 SGHNT, CDR2 YENEEA. V lost 3 bases and J lost 5; bases outside the gene matches: 2. This CDR3 is 13 amino acids long.

This chain joins TRBV5-1 and TRBJ1-2; D remains unclear. This CDR3 comprises 13 residues. Germline V gene lookup returns CDR1 SGHRS and CDR2 YFSETQ. V lost 7 bases to trimming and J lost 5 bases, with 15 bases between them. CDR3 residues: CASSSAGRYGYTF. The CDR3 DNA reads TGCGCCAGCTCCTCTGCGGGGAGGTATGGCTACACCTTC.

The rearrangement links TRBV7-6 to TRBJ1-5; TRBD1 is a possible D gene (5 bases). The CDR3 extends over 14 amino acids. The germline V and J ends were trimmed by 5 bases and 2 bases, with 10 bases remaining between them. CDR1 is SGHVS and CDR2 is FNYEAQ in the germline V gene. CDR3 nucleotides: TGTGCCAGCAGCCATCAGGGAGGCAATCAGCCCCAGCATTTT. It yields the protein CASSHQGGNQPQHF. The whole variable domain, remainder taken from reference TRBV7-6 and TRBJ1-5, is GAGVSQSPRYKVTKRGQDVALRCDPISGHVSLYWYRQALGQGPEFLTYFNYEAQQDKSGLPNDRFSAERPEGSISTLTIQRTEQRDSAMYRCASSHQGGNQPQHFGDGTRLSIL.

The chain joins TRBV5-4 to TRBJ2-3, with a weak D call TRBD1 (5 bases). The CDR3 covers 16 residues. Germline V CDR1 and CDR2: SGHNT, YYREEE (reference sequence). V was cut by 4 bases and J by 2 bases, with 17 bases left in between. The DNA of the CDR3 is TGTGCCAGCAGCCGAGATGTGGGGCAATCCACAGATACGCAGTATTTT. Encoded protein: CASSRDVGQSTDTQYF.

This chain joins TRBV5-4 and TRBJ2-5, with D possibly being TRBD1 or TRBD2 (6 bases each). The DNA matches TRBJ2-7 better at its end, which makes the J call doubtful. The CDR3 loop spans 14 amino acids. Germline loops: CDR1 SGHNT, CDR2 YYREEE (reference sequence). CDR3 sequence: CASSLGGRSYEQYF. CDR3 nucleotide sequence: TGTGCCAGCAGCCTGGGGGGCAGGTCCTACGAGCAGTACTTC.

The rearrangement uses TRBV11-1 and TRBJ2-5; D is possibly TRBD1 (6 bases). With 4 bases removed from V and 4 bases from J, the gap between germline ends came to 10 bases. The germline gives CDR1 SGHAT, CDR2 FQDESV (reference sequence). The CDR3 contains 13 residues. The DNA of the CDR3 is TGTGCCAGCAGCTCACAGGGACCAGAGACCCAGTACTTC. Translated: CASSSQGPETQYF.

The V gene is TRBV19, the J gene TRBJ2-2; tentatively, D is TRBD1 (6 bases). V was cut by 10 bases and J by 1 base, with 16 bases left in between. This CDR3 spans 15 amino acids. CDR1 LNHDA and CDR2 SQIVND come from the germline V gene (reference sequence). In DNA form, the CDR3 reads TGTGCCACCCATCCTAACAGGGTGAACACCGGGGAGCTGTTTTTT. It encodes CATHPNRVNTGELFF.

The chain joins TRBV5-1 to TRBJ1-1; no clear D. Trimming removed 6 bases from V and 1 base from J, with 16 bases in between. CDR3 length equals 15 residues. Germline V gene sequence: CDR1 SGHRS, CDR2 YFSETQ. The CDR3 nucleotides are TGCGCCAGCACCCGGCGGGGAAGGGCGAACACTGAAGCTTTCTTT. The encoded protein is CASTRRGRANTEAFF.

This clone was recorded only once. CDR3 nucleotide sequence: TGTGCCAGCAGCGACCAAAGTAGCGGGAGTCCGGAGCAGTTCTTC. Its translation: CASSDQSSGSPEQFF. The V call is TRBV9, the J call TRBJ2-1; 9 nucleotides agree with TRBD2. V shed 3 bases and J 10 bases; nucleotides not matched to a gene: 11. CDR3 length equals 15 residues. In germline, CDR1 is SGDLS, CDR2 YYNGEE.

The V call is TRBV7-8, the J call TRBJ2-7; 11 bases map to TRBD2. The CDR3 has 17 amino acids. The germline V gene has CDR1 SGHVS and CDR2 FQNEAQ. With 5 bases clipped from V and 5 bases from J, the junction kept 14 bases outside the gene matches. This CDR3 reads CASSPRTSGLWGNEQYF. CDR3 bases: TGTGCCAGCAGCCCGAGGACTAGCGGGCTATGGGGCAACGAGCAGTACTTC.

The V call is TRBV30, the J call TRBJ2-1; 9 nucleotides align to TRBD2. The CDR3 is made up of 13 amino acids. With V trimmed by 5 bases and J by 5 bases, 4 bases remained unmatched. CDR1 GTSNPN and CDR2 SVGIG come from the germline V gene (reference sequence). This chain's CDR3 is CAWAREGNNEQFF. CDR3 nucleotide sequence: TGTGCCTGGGCGCGGGAGGGCAACAATGAGCAGTTCTTC. The variable domain in full, with the rest retrieved from reference TRBV30 and TRBJ2-1, is SQTIHQWPATLVQPVGSPLSLECTVEGTSNPNLYWYRQAAGRGLQLLFYSVGIGQISSEVPQNLSASRPQDRQFILSSKKLLLSDSGFYLCAWAREGNNEQFFGPGTRLTVL.

There are a few counts of this clone. The J gene is TRBJ1-6, the V gene TRBV5-1, with D uncertain. Germline V gene sequence: CDR1 SGHRS, CDR2 YFSETQ. Between the trimmed V and J ends, which lost 1 base and 8 bases, there was a span of 16 bases. The CDR3 runs to 16 residues. The chain's CDR3 is CASSLSMQFGDSPLHF. As DNA, the CDR3 is TGCGCCAGCAGCTTGAGTATGCAGTTCGGTGATTCACCCCTCCACTTT. Full variable domain (outside the CDR3, taken from reference TRBV5-1 and TRBJ1-6): KAGVTQTPRYLIKTRGQQVTLSCSPISGHRSVSWYQQTPGQGLQFLFEYFSETQRNKGNFPGRFSGRQFSNSRSEMNVSTLELGDSALYLCASSLSMQFGDSPLHFGNGTRLTVT.

The chain uses TRBV19 and TRBJ2-2; weak D call: TRBD1 (6 bases). CDR3 length equals 13 residues. Trimming removed 8 bases from V and 4 bases from J, with 11 bases in between. Germline V gene data show CDR1 as LNHDA and CDR2 as SQIVND (reference sequence). The CDR3 region is CASRQVGTGELFF. In nucleotides, the CDR3 is TGTGCCAGTCGACAGGTTGGCACCGGGGAGCTGTTTTTT. The full variable domain, its missing parts supplied by reference TRBV19 and TRBJ2-2, is DGGITQSPKYLFRKEGQNVTLSCEQNLNHDAMYWYRQDPGQGLRLIYYSQIVNDFQKGDIAEGYSVSREKKESFPLTVTSAQKNPTAFYLCASRQVGTGELFFGEGSRLTVL.

This clone came up once. The CDR3 sequence: CASSARDSLEQYF. The CDR3 DNA reads TGTGCCAGCAGCGCACGGGACAGCCTCGAGCAGTACTTC. V and J are TRBV5-4 and TRBJ2-7; 7 nucleotides align to TRBD1. This CDR3 comprises 13 residues. After removal of 4 bases from V and 6 bases from J, the junction contained 7 bases not matched to a gene. CDR1 and CDR2 (germline): SGHNT, YYREEE (reference sequence).

This sequence joins TRBV5-5 and TRBJ2-7; 7 bases line up with TRBD1. Germline assignment: CDR1 SGHKS and CDR2 YYEKEE (reference sequence). The CDR3 length is 13 residues. Trimming took 6 bases from V and 6 from J; bases not matched to a gene: 9. CDR3: CASTSSDRVEQYF. The CDR3, as DNA: TGTGCCAGCACCTCCTCCGACAGGGTCGAGCAGTACTTC.

The chain joins TRBV18 to TRBJ2-7; D is uncertain. Germline V gives CDR1 KGHSH, CDR2 LQKENI. The CDR3 has 14 residues. V was cut by 3 bases and J by 0 bases, with 9 bases left in between. The CDR3 region has the DNA TGTGCCAGCTCACCCGGAGCCAGCTCCTACGAGCAGTACTTC. Protein: CASSPGASSYEQYF.